This T cell receptor (beta chain) was recorded in a study of memory CD4+ T cells and cytomegalovirus serostatus. The sort gate was single viable CD3+CD4+CD8-CD45RO+ cells for memory CD4+ T cells. Study results and caveats: CD4+ memory repertoires contained about 40% of the 164 reported CMV TCRbeta sequences.

A note on this clone: What it binds is not known.

The protocol was immunoSEQ multiplex PCR, while the TCRdb copy is restricted to in-frame clones and leaves out a portion. This sample has roughly 42,000 clones, with just under 80% found just once. The germline V gene has CDR1 LNHDA and CDR2 SQIVND (reference sequence). Trimming removed 6 bases at V and 11 bases at J, with 29 bases between. The CDR3 spans 18 residues. This sequence originates from an adult in good health and CMV-seronegative. The chain carries TRBV19 and TRBJ1-6, with D possibly matching TRBD1 (6 bases). The specimen sequenced was memory CD4+ T cells from blood. CDR3 sequence reads: CASRMPFRQAGMVTPLHF. CDR3 nucleotides: TGTGCCAGTAGAATGCCCTTCCGACAGGCCGGAATGGTGACACCCCTCCACTTT.